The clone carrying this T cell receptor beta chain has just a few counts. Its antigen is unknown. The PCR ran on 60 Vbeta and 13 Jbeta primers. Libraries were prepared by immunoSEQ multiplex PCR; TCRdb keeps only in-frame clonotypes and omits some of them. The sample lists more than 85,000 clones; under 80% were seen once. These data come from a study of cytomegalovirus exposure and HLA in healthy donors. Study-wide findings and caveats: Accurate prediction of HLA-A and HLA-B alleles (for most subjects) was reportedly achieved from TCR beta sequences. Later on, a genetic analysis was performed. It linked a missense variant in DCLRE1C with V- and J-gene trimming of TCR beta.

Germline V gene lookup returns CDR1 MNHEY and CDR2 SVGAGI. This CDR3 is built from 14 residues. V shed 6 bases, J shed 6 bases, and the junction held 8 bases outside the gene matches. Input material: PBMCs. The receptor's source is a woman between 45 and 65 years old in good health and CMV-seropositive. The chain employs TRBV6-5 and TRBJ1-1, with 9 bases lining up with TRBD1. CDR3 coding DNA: TGTGCCAGCAGCTATTACACAGGGGGCCCTGAAGCTTTCTTT. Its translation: CASSYYTGGPEAFF.